This T cell receptor beta chain originates from a study of tumor-infiltrating lymphocytes in oesophageal squamous cell carcinoma. Using its own MiXCR run on the PCR reads, TCRdb lists one record per CDR3 protein. Of approximately 13,000 distinct CDR3 sequences listed, 52% were seen once; the top ten hold roughly 27%. Sequencing was carried out using esophageal tumor tissue. This receptor was identified in a female donor with esophageal squamous cell carcinoma.

The CDR3 loop is CASNRGTRGYTF. The CDR3 nucleotides are TGTGCCAGCAACAGGGGGACGCGCGGCTACACCTTC. J is TRBJ2-5 and V is TRBV28; the match to TRBD1 covers 8 bases. The J call may be faulty, since TRBJ1-2 better matches the DNA end. The CDR3 has 12 residues. Germline CDR1 reads MDHEN; CDR2 reads SYDVKM.